This paragraph reports one T cell receptor (beta chain). Its antigen is still unknown. Nothing much larger sits one base from this clone, and base qualities are not available. These data belong to a study of blood T cell repertoires in COVID-19 (dated by TCRdb to the early 2020s). About the full investigation: Collaborator samples came from the United States, Italy and Spain and covered acute and convalescent phases of COVID-19. The repertoires were made available in a free public database intended to serve as a resource for research on the immune response to SARS-CoV-2. The material from the prospective study consisted of cDNA or gDNA derived from T cells, B-cell-depleted T cells, or PBMCs. The dataset comprised deeply sampled blood TCRbeta repertoires from subjects exposed to, actively infected with, or recovered from COVID-19. Samples came from the ongoing ImmuneRACE study (first 160 participants) plus 1,254 subjects from 6 global collaborators. HLA class I and class II types, where available, came from metadata supplied by the sample provider rather than from assay-based typing. Sample metadata almost always included a de-identified subject ID, COVID-19 status, age in years and sex. The study at large found these results: Clinical and demographic metadata were provided uncurated, with the amount varying by source and participant.

In the prospective study, participants were 18 to 89 years old, resided in approximately 22 geographic areas of the United States, and were enrolled through a virtual design. In the prospective study, participants were assigned to cohorts based on the clinical history participants reported in a screening survey and a study questionnaire. Mobile phlebotomists in the prospective study collected whole blood, serum and a nasopharyngeal or oropharyngeal swab from every participant. Prospective study participants could optionally give additional blood draws and questionnaires over an approximately two-month period. Before DNA extraction, blood samples from the prospective study were shipped at room temperature or frozen. Cut back by 0 bases and 2 bases, the V and J ends lie 11 bases apart. CDR1 and CDR2 are drawn from the germline V gene: MNHEY, SVGAGI. From cysteine to phenylalanine, the CDR3 is 15 amino acids long. Of the read, only the CDR3 DNA is kept; its 45 bases are in frame from base 1.

TCRbeta CDR3 regions were amplified from genomic DNA using the immunoSEQ Assay, a bias-controlled multiplex PCR. In the paper's pipeline: The number of nucleated cells in each sample was estimated from the amplification of reference gene primers within the assay. Sequence reads were collapsed and filtered to measure the absolute abundance of every unique TCRbeta CDR3 rearrangement. Productive Simpson clonality was computed per sample as the square root of Simpson's diversity index over productive rearrangements. Entries here come from immuneACCESS through TCRdb and include only in-frame sequences with V and J called. Some clones fail to appear in such tables; in the studies checked, an unresolved V gene covers under half of the shortfall, and the cause of the remainder is unknown. V, J and clone size derive from that table, while D and trimming were established from the DNA sequence. The sample yields 260,000 or so clones; around 90% were counted once. 2.6% of the sample belongs to the ten largest clones.

The V and J genes are TRBV6-5 and TRBJ2-7, with a tentative D gene TRBD1 over 6 matching bases. What was sequenced was PBMCs or T cells enriched from blood (not recorded which). This TCR was recovered from a woman aged 25 to 39 with acute COVID-19. The base sequence is TGTGCCAGCAGTTACTCCTCGACAGGCCCCTACGAGCAGTACTTC. Its amino acids are CASSYSSTGPYEQYF.